This T cell receptor beta chain emerged from a study of T cell responses to AZD1222 COVID-19 vaccine. Regarding this clone: A read error may account for a junction end that differs from germline.

Germline CDR1 reads SSHAT; CDR2 reads FNYEAQ (reference sequence). The CDR3 is 15 residues long. Sequencing used immunoSEQ multiplex PCR; TCRdb keeps in-frame clones, though not all of them. The data contain more than 75,000 clones, approximately 87% of them singletons. The TCR comes from an adult in good health. V gene TRBV7-7 combines with J gene TRBJ2-1, with 10 bases matching TRBD2. The specimen comprised peripheral blood, sampled on day 0 of AZD1222 vaccination. CDR3 amino acids: CASSPGTSARNEQFF. Written as DNA, the CDR3 is TGTGCTAGCAGCCCCGGGACTAGCGCCCGGAATGAGCAGTTCTTC.